The 12 T cell receptor beta chains given below trace back to one sample, sequenced in a study of T cell responses to AZD1222 COVID-19 vaccine. Assay: immunoSEQ multiplex PCR; the TCRdb copy retains only in-frame clones and omits some. This sample yields some 60,000 clones, of which 65% to 80% are seen a single time; roughly 3.6% belongs to the top ten. This material consisted of peripheral blood, taken 28 days after the second AZD1222 dose. These receptors were obtained from an adult who received the AZD1222 COVID-19 vaccine.

This clone occurred once. J is TRBJ1-2 and V is TRBV28; the D is unclear. Germline CDR1 and CDR2: MDHEN and SYDVKM. CDR3 size: 13 residues. V was clipped by 11 bases and J by 2 bases, with 15 bases between them. In DNA form, the CDR3 reads TGTGCCGGCTCTACGTCCACCAACTATGGCTACACCTTC. Translating gives CAGSTSTNYGYTF.

The chain is built from TRBV7-2 and TRBJ1-5; D gene unclear. Between the trimmed V and J ends, which lost 5 bases and 4 bases, there was a span of 12 bases. CDR3 length equals 14 residues. CDR1 is SGHTA, CDR2 FQGNSA, per germline. CDR3 sequence: CASSPGPRNQPQHF. In nucleotides, the CDR3 is TGTGCCAGCAGCCCCGGGCCCCGGAATCAGCCCCAGCATTTT.

In this sample, this clone turned up once. The chain has TRBV7-9 and TRBJ1-1; D remains unclear. Germline V gene data show CDR1 as SEHNR and CDR2 as FQNEAQ (reference sequence). V gave up 0 bases and J gave up 1 base, with 6 bases separating them. This CDR3 is 14 amino acids long. CDR3 bases: TGTGCCAGCAGCTTAGCGGCGGGGAACACTGAAGCTTTCTTT. Protein sequence: CASSLAAGNTEAFF.

The chain couples TRBV4-1 to TRBJ2-7; 9 bases line up with TRBD1. This CDR3 is 18 amino acids long. The V gene's germline CDR1 is MGHRA and CDR2 YSYEKL. V was clipped by 0 bases and J by 3 bases; unmatched bases: 12. The CDR3 coding sequence is TGCGCCAGCAGCCAAGATGTGGGACAGGGATCAGTGGGCTACGAGCAGTACTTC. Translating gives CASSQDVGQGSVGYEQYF.

The rearrangement uses TRBV10-3 and TRBJ1-5, with D unresolved. With 4 bases removed from V and 7 bases from J, the gap between germline ends came to 8 bases. Germline loops: CDR1 ENHRY, CDR2 SYGVKD. The CDR3 contains 12 residues. The CDR3 nucleotides are TGTGCCATCAGTGGGAAGGGCCAGCCCCAGCATTTT. Its protein product is CAISGKGQPQHF.

CDR3 region: CASSVVQGGGTQYF. Here the CDR3 DNA reads TGTGCCAGCAGCGTCGTACAGGGAGGTGGGACCCAGTACTTC. The rearrangement joins TRBV9 to TRBJ2-5; TRBD1 or TRBD2 may be the D gene (6 bases each). The CDR3 has 14 amino acids. Deletions cut 2 bases from V and 7 bases from J, with 15 bases between. Germline V lookup: CDR1 SGDLS, CDR2 YYNGEE.

The rearrangement uses TRBV10-2 and TRBJ1-4; D remains ambiguous. The V end was cut by 6 bases, the J end by 4 bases, with 15 bases between. Germline V CDR1 and CDR2: WSHSY, SAAADI. The CDR3 contains 15 residues. The chain's CDR3 is CASRPDGSYNEKLFF. The DNA for the CDR3 is TGCGCCAGCAGACCCGACGGAAGCTATAATGAAAAACTGTTTTTT.

This clone was counted between two and nine times. This rearrangement joins TRBV12-3 or TRBV12-4 to TRBJ2-1; possibly TRBD1 or TRBD2 for D (5 bases each). V was pared by 1 base and J by 13 bases, with 11 bases between. This CDR3 is 12 amino acids long. CDR3 region: CASSLVQGAQFF. The CDR3 nucleotides are TGTGCCAGCAGTTTAGTTCAGGGAGCCCAGTTCTTC.

The rearrangement joins TRBV4-2 to TRBJ1-6; TRBD1 is a possible D gene (6 bases). The CDR3 length is 16 residues. Germline V gene data show CDR1 as LGHNA and CDR2 as YNFKEQ. Trimming stripped 1 base from V and 10 bases from J, with 17 bases between. The CDR3 coding sequence is TGTGCCAGCAGCCAAGTTAATCAGGGGCGAGAATCACCCCTCCACTTT. Translation: CASSQVNQGRESPLHF.

This clone was counted a single time. The chain joins TRBV5-1 to TRBJ2-7; 11 bases are shared with TRBD2. The germline gives CDR1 SGHRS, CDR2 YFSETQ. The CDR3 is made up of 17 amino acids. J gave up 3 bases and V 0 bases, and 8 bases lay outside the gene matches. The CDR3 DNA follows: TGCGCCAGCAGCTTGGGGGGGACTAGCGGCCCTGGCTACGAGCAGTACTTC. It is translated as CASSLGGTSGPGYEQYF.

This clone was seen more than once but under ten times. This chain connects TRBV11-2 to TRBJ1-5, with D unresolved. There are 13 residues in the CDR3. Trimming took 1 base from V and 5 from J, leaving 6 bases between them. CDR1 and CDR2 from the germline V gene are SGHAT and FQNNGV. The CDR3 coding sequence is TGTGCCAGCAGCTTAGCGCAGGATCAGCCCCAGCATTTT. It encodes CASSLAQDQPQHF. The full variable domain, with the rest looked up from reference TRBV11-2 and TRBJ1-5, is EAGVAQSPRYKIIEKRQSVAFWCNPISGHATLYWYQQILGQGPKLLIQFQNNGVVDDSQLPKDRFSAERLKGVDSTLKIQPAKLEDSAVYLCASSLAQDQPQHFGDGTRLSIL.

Here the CDR3 DNA reads TGTGCCAGCAGTGGGAGGGACAGGGGGGGTCAGCCCCAGCATTTT. Translation: CASSGRDRGGQPQHF. The chain has TRBV2 and TRBJ1-5; TRBD1 aligns across 11 bases. The germline V gene encodes CDR1 SNHLY and CDR2 FYNNEI. The CDR3 has 15 residues. J was trimmed by 6 bases and V by 4 bases; bases with no gene match: 5.